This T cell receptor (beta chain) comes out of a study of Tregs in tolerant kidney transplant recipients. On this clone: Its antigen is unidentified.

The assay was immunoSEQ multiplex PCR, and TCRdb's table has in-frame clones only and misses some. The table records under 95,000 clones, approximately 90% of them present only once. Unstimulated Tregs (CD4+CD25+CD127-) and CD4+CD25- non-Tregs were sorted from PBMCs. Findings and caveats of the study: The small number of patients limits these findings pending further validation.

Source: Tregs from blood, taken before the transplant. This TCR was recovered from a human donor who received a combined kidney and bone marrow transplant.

CDR3 in amino acids: CASSSGTVLNYGYTF. Written as DNA, the CDR3 is TGTGCCAGCAGCTCCGGGACGGTACTTAACTATGGCTACACCTTC. V is TRBV7-2 and J is TRBJ1-2; the D gene is possibly TRBD1 (5 bases). This CDR3 has 15 residues. Per germline, CDR1 SGHTA and CDR2 FQGNSA. V was clipped by 4 bases and J by 1 base, with 13 bases between them.